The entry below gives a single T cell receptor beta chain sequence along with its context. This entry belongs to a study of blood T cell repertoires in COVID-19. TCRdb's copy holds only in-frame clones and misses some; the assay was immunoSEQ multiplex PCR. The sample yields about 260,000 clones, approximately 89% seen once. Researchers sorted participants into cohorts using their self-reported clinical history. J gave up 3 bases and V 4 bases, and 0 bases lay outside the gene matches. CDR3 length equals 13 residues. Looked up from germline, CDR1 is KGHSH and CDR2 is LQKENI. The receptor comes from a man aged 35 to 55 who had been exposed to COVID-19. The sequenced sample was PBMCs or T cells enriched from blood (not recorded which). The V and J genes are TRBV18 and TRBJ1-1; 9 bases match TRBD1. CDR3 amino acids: CASSRQGDTEAFF. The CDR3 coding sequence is TGTGCCAGCTCACGACAGGGGGACACTGAAGCTTTCTTT.